The 32 T cell receptor beta chains below were found in one sample sequenced in a study of blood T cell repertoires in COVID-19 (TCRdb year 2020). Libraries were built with the immunoSEQ multiplex PCR assay. The immuneACCESS repertoire file appears here via TCRdb, limited to in-frame rearrangements. These files lack a portion of the clones; in checked studies, under half of the deficit traces to unresolved V genes, and the cause of the others is not known. A total of fewer than 350,000 clones appear in this sample, about 91% of them only once. The ten top clones hold roughly 9.9% of the sample. Specimen: peripheral blood. The receptors come from a man younger than 45 with COVID-19, enrolled during active disease.

This clone was found once. The V and J genes are TRBV11-2 and TRBJ2-7, with D maybe TRBD1 (6 bases). The CDR3 consists of 15 residues. Germline CDR1 is SGHAT and CDR2 is FQNNGV. V was shortened by 4 bases and J by 0 bases, with 13 bases between the two germline ends. The CDR3 sequence: CASSSDRSLSYEQYF. As DNA, the CDR3 is TGTGCCAGCAGCTCAGACAGGTCGCTCTCCTACGAGCAGTACTTC.

The chain is built from TRBV7-3 and TRBJ2-3; a weak D match, TRBD1 (5 bases). Germline loops: CDR1 SGHTA, CDR2 FQGTGA. This CDR3 is 15 amino acids long. Trimming shortened V by 1 base and J by 4 bases, and 12 bases separated the two germline ends. In DNA form, the CDR3 reads TGTGCCAGCAGCTTAAGGGGCGTCACCGCAGATACGCAGTATTTT. It specifies CASSLRGVTADTQYF.

Here the CDR3 DNA reads TGTGCCAGCAGTGGCGACTACGGTAATCAGCCCCAGCATTTT. Translated: CASSGDYGNQPQHF. The chain couples TRBV25-1 to TRBJ1-5; D uncertain. Trimming took off 4 bases at V and 4 bases at J, with 11 bases between the two ends. The CDR3 runs 14 residues. The germline V gene encodes CDR1 MGHDK and CDR2 SYGVNS.

The chain carries TRBV19 and TRBJ2-2; TRBD2 is a possible D gene (6 bases). Germline CDR1 LNHDA, CDR2 SQIVND (reference sequence). The length of the CDR3 is 15 residues. Trimming took off 3 bases at V and 1 base at J, with 9 bases between the two ends. The CDR3 bases are TGTGCCAGTAGTATCAAGCGGGTGAACACCGGGGAGCTGTTTTTT. This encodes CASSIKRVNTGELFF. The full variable domain, its missing parts supplied by reference TRBV19 and TRBJ2-2, is DGGITQSPKYLFRKEGQNVTLSCEQNLNHDAMYWYRQDPGQGLRLIYYSQIVNDFQKGDIAEGYSVSREKKESFPLTVTSAQKNPTAFYLCASSIKRVNTGELFFGEGSRLTVL.

CDR3 nucleotide sequence: TGCGCCAGCAGCCAAGAGGGTCCGGGGAGGACGAACACCGGGGAGCTGTTTTTT. Its protein product is CASSQEGPGRTNTGELFF. The gene calls are TRBV4-3 and TRBJ2-2; D is possibly TRBD2 (6 bases). CDR1 is LGHNA and CDR2 is YSLEER in the germline V gene. CDR3 length equals 18 residues. Trimming pared 0 bases from V and 0 bases from J, leaving 14 bases between.

This clone appeared once. The chain links TRBV7-2 to TRBJ1-2, with D perhaps TRBD1 (6 bases). The CDR3 consists of 14 residues. With 3 bases removed from V and 2 bases from J, the gap between germline ends came to 10 bases. Germline CDR1 is SGHTA and CDR2 is FQGNSA. CDR3 protein: CASSLETGNYGYTF. The CDR3 nucleotides are TGTGCCAGCAGCTTGGAAACAGGGAACTATGGCTACACCTTC.

This chain links TRBV3-1 (or the pseudogene TRBV3-2) with TRBJ2-1; D may be TRBD1 (6 bases). V was pared by 0 bases and J by 6 bases, with 18 bases between. This CDR3 spans 17 amino acids. In germline, CDR1 is LGHDT, CDR2 YNNKEL (reference sequence). The CDR3 bases are TGTGCCAGCAGCCAAGAAGGAGGTACAGGGTTTGGCAATGAGCAGTTCTTC. Translating it yields CASSQEGGTGFGNEQFF.

This rearrangement joins TRBV28 to TRBJ1-1; tentatively, D is TRBD1 (6 bases). This CDR3 has 13 amino acids. Trimming removed 8 bases from V and 1 base from J, with 11 bases in between. Germline V gene data show CDR1 as MDHEN and CDR2 as SYDVKM. This chain's CDR3 is CASGGRANTEAFF. The CDR3 coding sequence is TGTGCCAGCGGGGGCAGGGCGAACACTGAAGCTTTCTTT.

The chain combines TRBV19 with TRBJ2-1, with 9 nucleotides matching TRBD1. J was trimmed by 6 bases and V by 1 base; bases with no gene match: 4. Germline CDR1 is LNHDA and CDR2 is SQIVND (reference sequence). The length of the CDR3 is 15 residues. Written as DNA, the CDR3 is TGTGCCAGTAGTATAGCGGAGACAGGGGGCAATGAGCAGTTCTTC. As protein: CASSIAETGGNEQFF. Based on the CDR3 plus reference TRBV19 and TRBJ2-1, the full variable domain is DGGITQSPKYLFRKEGQNVTLSCEQNLNHDAMYWYRQDPGQGLRLIYYSQIVNDFQKGDIAEGYSVSREKKESFPLTVTSAQKNPTAFYLCASSIAETGGNEQFFGPGTRLTVL.

The chain employs TRBV10-3 and TRBJ1-4; 8 bases line up with TRBD1. This CDR3 contains 16 residues. Losses at the gene ends were 0 bases for V and 5 bases for J; bases not matched to a gene: 5. Germline V gene data show CDR1 as ENHRY and CDR2 as SYGVKD. The CDR3 loop is CAISESGQGPNEKLFF. The CDR3 nucleotides read TGTGCCATCAGTGAGTCCGGACAGGGACCAAATGAAAAACTGTTTTTT.

The chain carries TRBV30 and TRBJ2-1; 12 bases are a match to TRBD2. Germline V gene sequence: CDR1 GTSNPN, CDR2 SVGIG (reference sequence). The CDR3 is 12 residues long. Trimming at V came to 3 bases and at J to 9 bases, leaving 0 bases not matched to a gene. CDR3 nucleotide sequence: TGTGCCTGGAGGACTAGCGGGAGTGAGCAGTTCTTC. It translates to CAWRTSGSEQFF.

The chain carries TRBV10-3 and TRBJ2-5; 11 bases align to TRBD2. Per the germline V gene, CDR1 is ENHRY and CDR2 is SYGVKD. The J segment lost 5 bases and the V segment lost 3 bases, leaving 8 bases of the junction unmatched. This CDR3 contains 16 residues. Here the CDR3 DNA reads TGTGCCATCAGTGATTTAAGGACTAGCGGGCGGGAGACCCAGTACTTC. The encoded protein is CAISDLRTSGRETQYF.

The chain links TRBV28 to TRBJ1-5, with D perhaps matching TRBD1 (6 bases). Germline V gene lookup returns CDR1 MDHEN and CDR2 SYDVKM. The length of the CDR3 is 15 residues. Trimming removed 2 bases from V and 1 base from J, with 9 bases in between. CDR3 coding DNA: TGTGCCAGCAGTTTACTACAGGGAAGCAATCAGCCCCAGCATTTT. This sequence encodes CASSLLQGSNQPQHF.

The chain uses TRBV12-5 and TRBJ2-7, with 9 bases aligning to TRBD2. V lost 7 bases to trimming and J lost 5 bases; unmatched junction nucleotides: 18. CDR3 length equals 17 residues. In germline, CDR1 is LGHNT, CDR2 FRNRAP. The CDR3 loop is CASATSRGGTQIHEQYF. Written as DNA, the CDR3 is TGTGCTAGTGCCACTTCGCGGGGGGGGACGCAAATCCACGAGCAGTACTTC.

The chain recombines TRBV6-5 with TRBJ1-2, with D unresolved. The CDR3 loop spans 15 amino acids. CDR1 and CDR2 from the germline V gene are MNHEY and SVGAGI. The V gene lost 1 base and the J gene lost 4 bases, with 13 bases spanning the gap. CDR3: CASSYWRRAPYGYTF. The CDR3 nucleotides read TGTGCCAGCAGTTACTGGAGGCGGGCGCCCTATGGCTACACCTTC.

This sequence joins TRBV27 and TRBJ1-1; the match to TRBD1 covers 7 bases. This CDR3 has 14 residues. V lost 4 bases, J lost 5 bases, and 7 bases stayed unmatched. The germline gives CDR1 MNHEY, CDR2 SMNVEV (reference sequence). CDR3 DNA: TGTGCCAGCAGTTATCGCACAGGGGTTACTGAAGCTTTCTTT. This sequence encodes CASSYRTGVTEAFF.

V is TRBV24-1 and J is TRBJ2-5; 10 positions agree with TRBD2. CDR3 length: 14 residues. Trimming took 5 bases from V and 5 from J; bases not matched to a gene: 4. Germline V gene lookup returns CDR1 KGHDR and CDR2 SFDVKD. CDR3 in amino acids: CATSASGGDETQYF. DNA of the CDR3: TGTGCCACCAGTGCGAGCGGGGGGGACGAGACCCAGTACTTC.

This clone was observed a single time. V is TRBV5-4 and J is TRBJ1-3; D is perhaps TRBD1 (6 bases). Germline CDR1 reads SGHNT; CDR2 reads YYREEE (reference sequence). The CDR3 consists of 14 residues. The V end lost 9 bases, the J end lost 2 bases, and 15 bases lay between the germline ends. Here the CDR3 DNA reads TGTGCCATCCGGGACCCAGGGGCTGGAAACACCATATATTTT. Amino acid sequence: CAIRDPGAGNTIYF.

The chain is built from TRBV6-5 and TRBJ2-7; TRBD1 aligns across 10 bases. V lost 5 bases and J lost 9; bases outside the gene matches: 4. The CDR3 consists of 12 residues. The germline V gene has CDR1 MNHEY and CDR2 SVGAGI. The CDR3 DNA sequence: TGTGCCAGCAGTCTCCGGGACAGGGGGCAGTACTTC. It is translated as CASSLRDRGQYF.

This rearrangement joins TRBV5-1 to TRBJ2-2; D is unclear. The CDR3 is 13 residues long. Trimming took 5 bases from V and 7 from J, leaving 12 bases between them. The germline gives CDR1 SGHRS, CDR2 YFSETQ. The CDR3 DNA sequence: TGCGCCAGCAGGGTAGCCGGCGGCGGGGAGCTGTTTTTT. This encodes CASRVAGGGELFF.

As regards this clone: This same CDR3 is encoded by further DNA sequences in the sample. The chain employs TRBV14 and TRBJ1-2; 8 bases are a match to TRBD1. This CDR3 region has 14 residues. The germline V gene has CDR1 SGHDN and CDR2 FVKESK. Losses at the gene ends were 1 base for V and 2 bases for J; bases not matched to a gene: 0. The CDR3 is CASSQGQGNYGYTF. The CDR3 bases are TGTGCCAGCAGCCAAGGACAGGGGAACTATGGCTACACCTTC.

This clone was counted only a few times. The chain uses TRBV4-3 and TRBJ2-1; D possibly corresponds to TRBD1 (6 bases). Trimming left V 4 bases short and J 7 bases short, with 11 bases between. The CDR3 extends over 13 amino acids. Germline V CDR1 and CDR2: LGHNA, YSLEER. The CDR3 is CASSPQGSNEQFF. The CDR3 DNA sequence: TGCGCCAGCAGCCCCCAGGGGTCGAATGAGCAGTTCTTC.

The V and J genes are TRBV4-3 and TRBJ2-5, with 8 nucleotides matching TRBD2. The germline V gene has CDR1 LGHNA and CDR2 YSLEER. This CDR3 is built from 16 residues. J was trimmed by 5 bases and V by 0 bases; bases with no gene match: 8. This chain's CDR3 is CASSQDSAGGGETQYF. The CDR3 DNA is TGCGCCAGCAGCCAAGATTCGGCGGGGGGCGGCGAGACCCAGTACTTC.

The V gene is TRBV11-1, the J gene TRBJ2-7; 7 bases match TRBD2. This CDR3 contains 15 residues. The trim removed 5 bases at V and 3 bases at J, leaving 10 bases unmatched. Germline-derived CDR1 and CDR2 are SGHAT and FQDESV (reference sequence). The CDR3 nucleotides are TGTGCCAGCAGCGTGCACGGGGGGTCCTTCTACGAGCAGTACTTC. Translating it yields CASSVHGGSFYEQYF.

This chain links TRBV7-3 with TRBJ1-4; D is unclear. V was cut by 5 bases and J by 1 base, with 14 bases left in between. The CDR3 is 16 amino acids. Germline V gene data show CDR1 as SGHTA and CDR2 as FQGTGA. The CDR3 bases are TGTGCCAGCAGCGAAAGATCCGGGAGAACTAATGAAAAACTGTTTTTT. Translated: CASSERSGRTNEKLFF. Filled out from reference TRBV7-3 and TRBJ1-4, the complete variable domain reads GAGVSQTPSNKVTEKGKYVELRCDPISGHTALYWYRQSLGQGPEFLIYFQGTGAADDSGLPNDRFFAVRPEGSVSTLKIQRTERGDSAVYLCASSERSGRTNEKLFFGSGTQLSVL.

V usage is TRBV6-5 and J usage is TRBJ1-5; 9 bases map to TRBD1. In germline, CDR1 is MNHEY, CDR2 SVGAGI. This CDR3 is 15 amino acids long. Losses at the gene ends were 6 bases for V and 2 bases for J; bases not matched to a gene: 5. The CDR3 sequence: CASSITGGGNQPQHF. The CDR3 coding sequence is TGTGCCAGCAGCATTACAGGGGGCGGCAATCAGCCCCAGCATTTT.

J is TRBJ1-1 and V is TRBV14; 7 nucleotides align to TRBD1. This CDR3 has 13 amino acids. Trimming at V came to 7 bases and at J to 1 base, leaving 3 bases not matched to a gene. Germline lookup yields CDR1 SGHDN and CDR2 FVKESK. DNA of the CDR3: TGTGCCAGCAACGGACAGGCGAACACTGAAGCTTTCTTT. It is translated as CASNGQANTEAFF. Full variable domain (rest looked up from reference TRBV14 and TRBJ1-1): EAGVTQFPSHSVIEKGQTVTLRCDPISGHDNLYWYRRVMGKEIKFLLHFVKESKQDESGMPNNRFLAERTGGTYSTLKVQPAELEDSGVYFCASNGQANTEAFFGQGTRLTVV.

The chain couples TRBV4-3 to TRBJ2-2; tentatively, D is TRBD2 (5 bases). V lost 4 bases and J 4 bases, leaving 13 bases between the germline ends. CDR1 and CDR2 (germline): LGHNA, YSLEER. The CDR3 is made up of 15 amino acids. CDR3 region: CASSREAEATGELFF. The CDR3, as DNA: TGCGCCAGCAGCCGAGAGGCGGAGGCCACCGGGGAGCTGTTTTTT.

V usage is TRBV9 and J usage is TRBJ1-6, with D perhaps matching TRBD1 (6 bases). V dropped 0 bases and J dropped 6 bases, with 10 bases sitting between them. In germline, CDR1 is SGDLS, CDR2 YYNGEE. CDR3 length equals 15 residues. The CDR3 bases are TGTGCCAGCAGCGTAGAAGGACAGCCTAATTCACCCCTCCACTTT. The encoded protein is CASSVEGQPNSPLHF.

This clone has more than one count but fewer than ten. The chain links TRBV5-1 to TRBJ2-2, with D possibly being TRBD1 (6 bases). The CDR3 has 15 amino acids. Germline values: CDR1 SGHRS, CDR2 YFSETQ. Between the trimmed V and J ends, which lost 2 bases and 4 bases, there was a span of 12 bases. The CDR3 reads CASSFSAGVTGELFF. Written as DNA, the CDR3 is TGCGCCAGCAGCTTTAGTGCAGGGGTCACCGGGGAGCTGTTTTTT.

This clone turned up a few times. The genes are TRBV19 and TRBJ1-5, with TRBD1 as a possible D gene (6 bases). The CDR3 contains 18 residues. Per the germline V gene, CDR1 is LNHDA and CDR2 is SQIVND (reference sequence). The V and J ends lost 7 bases and 3 bases respectively, with 25 bases between them. CDR3 bases: TGTGCCAGTACCGATATGGGTACGGGGGGCCTCAACAATCAGCCCCAGCATTTT. This translates into CASTDMGTGGLNNQPQHF.

The V and J genes are TRBV6-2 or TRBV6-3 and TRBJ2-1; D ambiguous. The CDR3 spans 16 residues. V dropped 0 bases and J dropped 5 bases, with 14 bases sitting between them. Germline CDR1 is MNHEY and CDR2 is SVGEGT. The CDR3 sequence: CASSYSISQMHNEQFF. The CDR3 bases are TGTGCCAGCAGTTACTCGATCTCACAGATGCACAATGAGCAGTTCTTC.